The rows below give T cell receptor beta chains drawn from one sample of a study of siplizumab effects on memory and regulatory T cells. The data were produced by immunoSEQ multiplex PCR, yet TCRdb's version contains in-frame clones alone and is incomplete. Of 70,000 to 100,000 clones listed, 90% to 95% are singletons. Sequenced input: CD8+ T cells sorted from blood. The receptors were sampled from a human donor in good health. The CDR3 runs from the conserved cysteine through the conserved F or W. The D gene is left open where the match is weak. The size field is filled for only some rows; it gives once, few, many or a size class.

clone size,V gene,D gene,J gene,CDR3 DNA,CDR3 protein
NA,TRBV30,NA,TRBJ1-1,TGTGCCTCGTGCCCTATCGGCACTGAAGCTTTCTTT,CASCPIGTEAFF
NA,TRBV6-5,TRBD1,TRBJ2-7,TGTGCCAGCAGTTACTCCATGACCGGGACAGCAGAGCAGTACTTC,CASSYSMTGTAEQYF
NA,TRBV19,TRBD2,TRBJ2-1,TGTGCCAGTAGTATTACCCCCGGGGGGAGCTCCTACAATGAGCAGTTCTTC,CASSITPGGSSYNEQFF
NA,TRBV6-6,NA,TRBJ1-1,TGTGCCAGCAGCACCAACACTGAAGCTTTCTTT,CASSTNTEAFF
NA,TRBV6-4,TRBD2,TRBJ2-5,TGTGCCAGCAGTGACGGGTCTAGCGGAGAAGAGACCCAGTACTTC,CASSDGSSGEETQYF
NA,TRBV5-8,TRBD1,TRBJ1-2,TGTGCCAGCAGCTATGGACAGGGAGTCTCCCTTGGCTACACCTTC,CASSYGQGVSLGYTF
NA,TRBV5-6,NA,TRBJ2-2,TGTGCCAGCAGCTTGAAGGCCCCCGGGGAGCTGTTTTTT,CASSLKAPGELFF
NA,TRBV19,NA,TRBJ1-5,TGTGCCAGTAGTATAGGGACGACTTTCAATCAGCCCCAGCATTTT,CASSIGTTFNQPQHF
NA,TRBV13,TRBD1,TRBJ1-4,TGTGCCAGCAGCCAAGGACAGGCTGAAAAACTGTTTTTT,CASSQGQAEKLFF
NA,TRBV14,NA,TRBJ2-3,TGTGCCAGCAGTCCACTAGTCGCTAGTAGCACAGATACGCAGTATTTT,CASSPLVASSTDTQYF
NA,TRBV6-1,TRBD2,TRBJ2-7,TGTGCCAGCAGTGAAGGCCCTAGCGGGAGGTCCTACGAGCAGTACTTC,CASSEGPSGRSYEQYF
NA,TRBV5-6,NA,TRBJ2-2,TGTGCCAGCAGCCCGGGGGACACTCCCTTCACCGGGGAGCTGTTTTTT,CASSPGDTPFTGELFF
NA,TRBV9,TRBD2,TRBJ2-7,TGTGCCAGCAGCTCCGGGACTAGCCTAACCTACGAGCAGTACTTC,CASSSGTSLTYEQYF
few,TRBV7-9,NA,TRBJ2-5,TGTGCCAGCAGCTTAGCTGGGGGGTACGAGACCCAGTACTTC,CASSLAGGYETQYF
NA,TRBV5-1,TRBD1,TRBJ1-1,TGCGCCAGCAGCGATTTCGGGTCGTTGGACAGGTTCACTGAAGCTTTCTTT,CASSDFGSLDRFTEAFF
NA,TRBV7-9,NA,TRBJ2-1,TGTGCCAGCAGCGATCTATCGGGGTTCGGCGATGAGCAGTTCTTC,CASSDLSGFGDEQFF
NA,TRBV15,NA,TRBJ2-1,TGTGCCACCAGCAGAGAATGGGGGCGCGGGTCTGAGCAGTTCTTC,CATSREWGRGSEQFF
NA,TRBV4-2,TRBD2,TRBJ2-5,TGTGCCAGCAGCCCTTGGACCGGGACTAGGACCCAAGAGACCCAGTACTTC,CASSPWTGTRTQETQYF
NA,TRBV4-1,NA,TRBJ1-1,TGCGCCAGCAGCCAAGGAGTCAGGGGTCCTGAAGCTTTCTTT,CASSQGVRGPEAFF
NA,TRBV27,NA,TRBJ1-5,TGTGCCAGCAGTTTTGGGGGGCTTACGAGCAATCAGCCCCAGCATTTT,CASSFGGLTSNQPQHF
NA,TRBV2,NA,TRBJ1-5,TGTGCCAGCAGTGAAGAGTCCAGGGTGAGCAATCAGCCCCAGCATTTT,CASSEESRVSNQPQHF
NA,TRBV4-1,TRBD2,TRBJ2-6,TGCGCCAGCAGCCAAGGAGCGGGACTCGGCTCTGGGGCCAACGTCCTGACTTTC,CASSQGAGLGSGANVLTF
NA,TRBV7-9,NA,TRBJ2-7,TGTGCCAGCAGCCCGTCCCCCGTGGGATACTCCTACGAGCAGTACTTC,CASSPSPVGYSYEQYF
NA,TRBV29-1,NA,TRBJ2-7,TGCAGCGTTCTCGCAGGGAAGTTCTACGAGCAGTACTTC,CSVLAGKFYEQYF
NA,TRBV19,TRBD2,TRBJ2-1,TGTGCCAGTAGTATAGCCGGGGGGACCTACAATGAGCAGTTCTTC,CASSIAGGTYNEQFF
NA,TRBV28,TRBD2,TRBJ2-3,TGTGCCAGCAGTTTCGGAAGGCGGGAGGGATCAGATACGCAGTATTTT,CASSFGRREGSDTQYF
NA,TRBV5-6,NA,TRBJ2-5,TGTGCCAGCAGCTCCCAAGAGACCCAGTACTTC,CASSSQETQYF
NA,TRBV19,NA,TRBJ2-5,TGTGCCAGTAGTATAGCACTGGCCCAAGAGACCCAGTACTTC,CASSIALAQETQYF
NA,TRBV4-3,NA,TRBJ2-1,TGCGCCAGCAGCCAAGATCGAGCAGAAGAGCAGTTCTTC,CASSQDRAEEQFF
NA,TRBV4-1,NA,TRBJ2-3,TGCGCCAGCAGCCCACCTGGGCAAGAAACAGATACGCAGTATTTT,CASSPPGQETDTQYF
NA,TRBV21-1,NA,TRBJ1-4,TGTGCCAGCAGCAAACCGGACAATGAAAAACTGTTTTTT,CASSKPDNEKLFF
NA,TRBV27,NA,TRBJ1-5,TGTGCCAGCAGTCTCCGCAGGCGGGATCAGCCCCAGCATTTT,CASSLRRRDQPQHF
NA,TRBV6-6,NA,TRBJ1-2,TGTGCCAGCAGTTACTCGGGCGGGGGTGGAGGCTACACCTTC,CASSYSGGGGGYTF
NA,TRBV10-1,TRBD1,TRBJ2-3,TGCGCCAGCAGTGCCGGGACAGGGCCAGATACGCAGTATTTT,CASSAGTGPDTQYF
NA,TRBV30,NA,TRBJ2-5,TGTGCCTGGAGCGAGGCGCACCGAGAGACCCAGTACTTC,CAWSEAHRETQYF
NA,TRBV13,NA,TRBJ2-3,TGTGCCAGCAGCTTACGAGGGGAGAGTAGCGGCGCAGATACGCAGTATTTT,CASSLRGESSGADTQYF
NA,TRBV27,NA,TRBJ1-3,TGTGCCAGAGGAGGAACAGGGAGGTTTGGAAACACCATATATTTT,CARGGTGRFGNTIYF
NA,TRBV6-6,NA,TRBJ2-1,TGTGCCAGCAGTTACTCGCGGCAGAATCCTTTAAATGAGCAGTTCTTC,CASSYSRQNPLNEQFF
NA,TRBV11-3,NA,TRBJ2-2,TGTGCCAGCAGCCCTAAAGAGGGGCGGGGGCTTGGCACCGGGGAGCTGTTTTTT,CASSPKEGRGLGTGELFF
NA,TRBV13,NA,TRBJ1-1,TGTGCCAGCAGCTTAGGACAGGGGAACACTGAAGCTTTCTTT,CASSLGQGNTEAFF
NA,TRBV14,NA,TRBJ2-1,TGTGCCAGCAGCCCTACCACTAATGAGCAGTTCTTC,CASSPTTNEQFF
NA,TRBV13,NA,TRBJ2-7,TGTGCCAGCAGCTTCGGGACGGACTATTACGAGCAGTACTTC,CASSFGTDYYEQYF
NA,TRBV5-1,NA,TRBJ2-1,TGCGCCAGCAGCTTGACGAGCCAGCCCTACAATGAGCAGTTCTTC,CASSLTSQPYNEQFF
once,TRBV13,TRBD2,TRBJ2-2,TGTGCCAGCAGCATGGGACTAGCCGCGAACACCGGGGAGCTGTTTTTT,CASSMGLAANTGELFF
few,TRBV6-1,NA,TRBJ1-1,TGTGCCAGCAGTGTACGGCCGAACACTGAAGCTTTCTTT,CASSVRPNTEAFF
NA,TRBV27,TRBD2,TRBJ2-7,TGTGCCAGCAGTTTTGGGAGGGCCCGAGAGCAGTACTTC,CASSFGRAREQYF
NA,TRBV11-2,NA,TRBJ1-1,TGTGCCAGCAGCTTAGAATACAGGGAGGGCACTGAAGCTTTCTTT,CASSLEYREGTEAFF
NA,TRBV5-8,NA,TRBJ1-2,TGTGCCAGCAGCTTGGTGACAGCCCGCTATGGCTACACCTTC,CASSLVTARYGYTF
NA,TRBV6-6,TRBD2,TRBJ2-1,TGTGCCAGCAGCCAACTAGCGGGAGGCACCAATGAGCAGTTCTTC,CASSQLAGGTNEQFF
NA,TRBV21-1,NA,TRBJ2-5,TGTGCCAGCCCCAAAAGAGGGACAGAGTACCAAGAGACCCAGTACTTC,CASPKRGTEYQETQYF
NA,TRBV27,TRBD2,TRBJ2-7,TGTGCCAGCTGTTCCCTAGCGGGAGCCGCCGAGCAGTACTTC,CASCSLAGAAEQYF
few,TRBV30,TRBD1,TRBJ1-1,TGTGCCTGGAGTGCCACAGGGGGCTCCCCTGAAGCTTTCTTT,CAWSATGGSPEAFF
few,TRBV5-6,TRBD1,TRBJ2-7,TGTGCCAGCAGCCCCGGGACAGGGGGCTACGAGCAGTACTTC,CASSPGTGGYEQYF
NA,TRBV5-5,TRBD2,TRBJ2-7,TGTGCCAGCAGCATCAGATTAGCGGGGGCCCCCCCCTACGAGCAGTACTTC,CASSIRLAGAPPYEQYF
NA,TRBV28,TRBD1,TRBJ1-5,TGTGCCAGCACCCCATCCCACAGGGGGATACTTCAGCCCCAGCATTTT,CASTPSHRGILQPQHF
few,TRBV14,NA,TRBJ2-3,TGTGCCAGCAGCCAAGACCTAAGCTACTCAGATACGCAGTATTTT,CASSQDLSYSDTQYF
NA,TRBV27,NA,TRBJ1-5,TGTGCCAGCAGTCAGGACGGTTGGGGGCCCCAGCATTTT,CASSQDGWGPQHF
NA,TRBV10-2,NA,TRBJ2-4,TGCGCCAGCAGTGAAACTCTAGGGATTCTCCGGGCCAAAAACATTCAGTACTTC,CASSETLGILRAKNIQYF